A single sample gave rise to the 20 T cell receptor beta chains below, sequenced in a study of cytomegalovirus exposure and HLA in healthy donors. The assay was immunoSEQ multiplex PCR, and TCRdb's table has in-frame clones only and misses some. Of tens of thousands of clones listed, roughly 94% are singletons. The source material was PBMCs. The receptors come from a woman aged 18-30 years in good health and CMV-seropositive.

This clone was recorded once. The chain recombines TRBV18 with TRBJ2-7; possible D gene TRBD2, 7 bases. Looked up from germline, CDR1 is KGHSH and CDR2 is LQKENI. CDR3 length equals 15 residues. V lost 1 base, J lost 4 bases, and 14 bases lay in between. The CDR3 region has the DNA TGTGCCAGCTCACCACGAGAACGGGGGGCGTACGAGCAGTACTTC. This sequence encodes CASSPRERGAYEQYF.

The rearrangement joins TRBV19 to TRBJ1-1, with 9 bases fitting TRBD1. Germline V gene sequence: CDR1 LNHDA, CDR2 SQIVND (reference sequence). The CDR3 is made up of 15 amino acids. V was clipped by 1 base and J by 3 bases; unmatched bases: 3. The CDR3 nucleotides read TGTGCCAGTAGTATAGTCGGGACAGGGTACACTGAAGCTTTCTTT. Translated, it gives CASSIVGTGYTEAFF.

The chain has TRBV6-1 and TRBJ2-5; D not certain. The V gene's germline CDR1 is MNHNS and CDR2 SASEGT. The CDR3 sequence is 11 residues long. V lost 3 bases to trimming and J lost 9 bases, with 8 bases between them. The CDR3 loop is CASSDYLSQYF. For the CDR3, the DNA is TGTGCCAGCAGTGACTACCTATCCCAGTACTTC.

The chain uses TRBV7-8 and TRBJ2-7; D is perhaps TRBD1 (6 bases). CDR1 is SGHVS, CDR2 FQNEAQ, per germline. The CDR3 runs 15 residues. V gave up 1 base and J gave up 0 bases, with 10 bases separating them. CDR3 amino acids: CASSLGRDISYEQYF. The DNA for the CDR3 is TGTGCCAGCAGCTTAGGCCGGGACATCTCCTACGAGCAGTACTTC.

This clone was detected once. The chain combines TRBV9 with TRBJ1-2; D perhaps matches TRBD1 (6 bases). V was cut by 4 bases and J by 3 bases, with 13 bases left in between. This CDR3 comprises 14 residues. From germline, CDR1 is SGDLS and CDR2 YYNGEE. CDR3 sequence reads: CASSSGPGDYGYTF. DNA for the CDR3: TGTGCCAGCAGCTCCGGACCAGGGGACTATGGCTACACCTTC.

The V call is TRBV30, the J call TRBJ2-3, with 9 bases fitting TRBD1. The trim removed 2 bases at V and 5 bases at J, leaving 8 bases unmatched. From germline, CDR1 is GTSNPN and CDR2 SVGIG (reference sequence). The CDR3 spans 15 residues. Written as DNA, the CDR3 is TGTGCCTGGAGTCTAGGGACAGGGAGATTAGATACGCAGTATTTT. Translating it yields CAWSLGTGRLDTQYF.

The chain joins TRBV10-3 to TRBJ1-1; D is unclear. From germline, CDR1 is ENHRY and CDR2 SYGVKD. Trimming stripped 4 bases from V and 0 bases from J, with 9 bases between. The CDR3 consists of 14 residues. CDR3 DNA sequence: TGTGCCATCAGTGCAGCGGTTTTGAACACTGAAGCTTTCTTT. It yields the protein CAISAAVLNTEAFF.

The V gene is TRBV19, the J gene TRBJ2-7, with TRBD2 matching over 9 bases. This CDR3 contains 12 residues. In germline, CDR1 is LNHDA, CDR2 SQIVND (reference sequence). J gave up 2 bases and V 11 bases, and 4 bases lay outside the gene matches. CDR3 in amino acids: CAAGGTPYEQYF. The CDR3 DNA reads TGTGCCGCGGGGGGGACCCCCTACGAGCAGTACTTC.

V gene TRBV5-8 combines with J gene TRBJ1-1, with TRBD1 matching 7 bases. Trimming at V came to 4 bases and at J to 3 bases, leaving 9 bases not matched to a gene. The V gene's germline CDR1 is SGHTS and CDR2 YDEGEE. This CDR3 comprises 15 residues. The CDR3 region is CASSRGQILDTEAFF. CDR3 in DNA: TGTGCCAGCAGCAGGGGACAGATCCTCGACACTGAAGCTTTCTTT.

V gene TRBV28 combines with J gene TRBJ2-5; 14 bases align to TRBD2. Germline V gene lookup returns CDR1 MDHEN and CDR2 SYDVKM. CDR3 size: 20 residues. The V segment lost 5 bases and the J segment 5 bases; nucleotides outside the gene matches: 19. The CDR3, as DNA: TGTGCCAGCAGTACTTCAGCACTGGGACTAGCGGGGGTCGTCCGGGAGACCCAGTACTTC. This codes for CASSTSALGLAGVVRETQYF.

The V gene is TRBV6-1, the J gene TRBJ1-3, with D unresolved. This CDR3 contains 15 residues. V gave up 7 bases and J gave up 0 bases, with 13 bases separating them. The germline V gene encodes CDR1 MNHNS and CDR2 SASEGT. CDR3 DNA sequence: TGTGCCAGCATACAGTATCCGAGCTCTGGAAACACCATATATTTT. It translates to CASIQYPSSGNTIYF.

In this sample, this clone is medium-sized. The rearrangement uses TRBV28 and TRBJ1-5; D is possibly TRBD1 (6 bases). Per the germline V gene, CDR1 is MDHEN and CDR2 is SYDVKM. V lost 6 bases to trimming and J lost 3 bases, with 9 bases between them. This CDR3 spans 13 amino acids. Here the CDR3 DNA reads TGTGCCAGCAGCGGGGGGCACAATCAGCCCCAGCATTTT. Protein product: CASSGGHNQPQHF.

This sequence joins TRBV18 and TRBJ2-7, with 7 positions matching TRBD2. The junction had 8 bases not matched to a gene; V was cut back by 5 bases and J by 4 bases. The germline gives CDR1 KGHSH, CDR2 LQKENI. This CDR3 has 14 amino acids. CDR3 sequence reads: CASSRASGFYEQYF. CDR3 DNA: TGTGCCAGCTCAAGGGCTAGCGGCTTTTACGAGCAGTACTTC.

The V call is TRBV5-1, the J call TRBJ2-1, with TRBD2 matching over 10 bases. Germline loops: CDR1 SGHRS, CDR2 YFSETQ. The V and J ends lost 2 bases and 7 bases, in that order; junction bases with no gene match: 12. The CDR3 is made up of 17 amino acids. In DNA, the CDR3 is TGCGCCAGCAGCTTCCTACCAGCTAGCGGGGGTTGGAATGAGCAGTTCTTC. It encodes CASSFLPASGGWNEQFF.

This sequence joins TRBV7-3 and TRBJ2-1; 11 bases are a match to TRBD2. Germline V gene sequence: CDR1 SGHTA, CDR2 FQGTGA. V shed 6 bases and J 5 bases; nucleotides not matched to a gene: 3. The CDR3 is made up of 14 amino acids. The CDR3 sequence is CASRTSGANNEQFF. In DNA, the CDR3 is TGTGCCAGCAGGACTAGCGGGGCCAACAATGAGCAGTTCTTC.

The V call is TRBV13, the J call TRBJ2-7; TRBD2 agrees at 8 bases. The CDR3 consists of 14 residues. Germline lookup yields CDR1 PRHDT and CDR2 FYEKMQ (reference sequence). The J segment lost 5 bases and the V segment lost 5 bases, leaving 8 bases of the junction unmatched. CDR3 sequence (DNA): TGTGCCAGCAGCCTTAGCGGGAAGGTAGACGAGCAGTACTTC. Its translation: CASSLSGKVDEQYF.

This sequence joins TRBV28 and TRBJ2-5; the D gene is possibly TRBD1 (5 bases). Trimming took off 1 base at V and 1 base at J, with 7 bases between the two ends. This CDR3 is 14 amino acids long. Germline values: CDR1 MDHEN, CDR2 SYDVKM. In DNA, the CDR3 is TGTGCCAGCAGTTTATCAGGGTTCCAAGAGACCCAGTACTTC. It codes for CASSLSGFQETQYF.

This chain joins TRBV7-2 and TRBJ2-4, with D perhaps matching TRBD2 (5 bases). This CDR3 region has 17 residues. The germline gives CDR1 SGHTA, CDR2 FQGNSA. V lost 2 bases to trimming and J lost 1 base, with 15 bases between them. The CDR3 protein is CASSLSPGRGAKNIQYF. In nucleotides, the CDR3 is TGTGCCAGCAGCTTATCCCCGGGGAGAGGGGCCAAAAACATTCAGTACTTC.

CDR3 bases: TGTGCCAGCAGCTTGAGAGTTGAGCAGTTCTTC. It specifies CASSLRVEQFF. The J gene is TRBJ2-1, the V gene TRBV5-6; D is ambiguous. Trimming took off 1 base at V and 9 bases at J, with 5 bases between the two ends. Germline V lookup: CDR1 SGHDT, CDR2 YYEEEE. CDR3 length equals 11 residues.

This chain uses TRBV5-1 with TRBJ1-1; D is undetermined. The CDR3 spans 15 residues. Trimming shortened V by 4 bases and J by 8 bases, and 21 bases separated the two germline ends. CDR1 and CDR2 from the germline V gene are SGHRS and YFSETQ. DNA of the CDR3: TGCGCCAGCAGCCCAGGAGGGCTGGTCATGCGGGAAGCTTTCTTT. It codes for CASSPGGLVMREAFF.